Sequencing of this T cell receptor beta chain was carried out in a study of cytomegalovirus exposure and HLA in healthy donors. Notes on the study in general: In a later analysis, parvovirus B19, influenza, CMV and Epstein-Barr virus appeared linked to several top co-occurrence clusters. A later examination showed that TCR association rates differed by HLA locus, with DRB1 most and HLA-C fewest. When analyzed later, a missense DCLRE1C variant was found to be linked to TCR beta V- and J-gene trimming.

This clone was counted only a few times. Its antigen is unknown. V lost 5 bases to trimming and J lost 4 bases; unmatched junction nucleotides: 6. Germline values: CDR1 PRHDT, CDR2 FYEKMQ (reference sequence). This CDR3 region has 14 residues. PCR involved 60 Vbeta and 13 Jbeta primers. The data were produced by immunoSEQ multiplex PCR, yet TCRdb's version contains in-frame clones alone and is incomplete. The table shows around 180,000 clones, with around 80% occurring only once. The V call is TRBV13, the J call TRBJ2-3, with 7 bases fitting TRBD1. Sample: PBMCs. This TCR came from a young man in good health and CMV-seronegative. The CDR3 is CASSPPTGPDTQYF. CDR3 nucleotide sequence: TGTGCCAGCAGCCCACCGACAGGGCCAGATACGCAGTATTTT.